This paragraph reports one TCR beta chain. The antigen remains unidentified. These data belong to a study of vaccination and CD4 T cells after COVID-19. Sequenced with the Oncomine TCR Beta short-read assay was DNA taken from cultured CD4+ T cells. TCRdb called the PCR reads again in MiXCR, with one record for every CDR3 protein. The sample lists about 18,000 distinct CDR3 sequences; roughly 56% were seen once. CDR3 length: 14 amino acids. The germline V gene encodes CDR1 SGHRS and CDR2 YFSETQ. V lost 0 bases and J lost 5, with 11 bases in between. This sample's treatment: roughly 11-day PBMC culture with coronavirus spike peptide pools or control peptides (ViraFEST assay). It was with 9 to 10 IU/ml IL-2 and around 9.3 ug/ml peptide pools that roughly 2 million PBMCs per well were cultured.

Sequencing was done on a sample of CD4+ T cells from blood, cultured in vitro. The source is a human donor who had recovered from COVID-19. This chain uses TRBV5-1 with TRBJ1-2; no clear D gene. The DNA of the CDR3 is TGCGCCAGCAGCTTGGACAGAAGTACTTATGGCTACACCTTC. This codes for CASSLDRSTYGYTF.